These 17 T cell receptor beta chains came from one sample sequenced in a study of T-cell memory formation after mild COVID-19. TCRdb called the 5' RACE reads again in MiXCR, with one record for every CDR3 protein. The sample yields tens of thousands of distinct CDR3 sequences, around 7.2% seen once. The sequencing sample was made of PBMCs or a T cell subset sorted from them (not recorded which). Every receptor here comes from a man between 18 and 29 years old who had mild COVID-19 (a few samples of this study predate the infection). Cell type and time point are not known.

This clonotype was counted only a few times. The CDR3 region has the DNA TGTGCCAGCAGCGCGGACAGCAGGGAGCTGTTTTTT. Amino acids: CASSADSRELFF. The chain recombines TRBV9 with TRBJ2-2; TRBD1 is a possible D gene (6 bases). The germline V gene encodes CDR1 SGDLS and CDR2 YYNGEE. V lost 3 bases, J lost 9 bases, and 9 bases lay in between. The CDR3 has 12 amino acids.

This clonotype was recorded a few times. The limits of the CDR3 on the DNA are not certain, so only TCRdb's listed CDR3 is given. The rearrangement joins TRBV6-2 or TRBV6-3 to TRBJ1-1; TRBD1, the table's D call, lacks a check against the DNA. Germline CDR1 MNHEY, CDR2 SVGEGT. The CDR3 spans 18 amino acids, including both terminal residues. CDR3 protein: CASSSAFGAGKFPTEAFF.

The sample holds many counts of this clonotype. This sequence joins TRBV5-4 and TRBJ2-5; TRBD2 might be the D (7 bases). The CDR3 spans 14 residues. Germline CDR1 SGHNT, CDR2 YYREEE (reference sequence). The V end was cut by 4 bases, the J end by 4 bases, with 14 bases between. The DNA for the CDR3 is TGTGCCAGCAGCCTCCTCGGGGGGCGAGAGACCCAGTACTTC. Its translation is CASSLLGGRETQYF.

Ten or more counts support this clonotype. The chain joins TRBV7-2 to TRBJ2-5; D remains unclear. CDR1 and CDR2 from the germline V gene are SGHTA and FQGNSA. This CDR3 is 12 amino acids long. V lost 5 bases to trimming and J lost 6 bases, with 10 bases between them. CDR3 sequence: CASSPLAQTQYF. For the CDR3, the DNA is TGTGCCAGCAGCCCCCTTGCGCAGACCCAGTACTTC. Based on the CDR3 plus reference TRBV7-2 and TRBJ2-5, the full variable domain is GAGVSQSPSNKVTEKGKDVELRCDPISGHTALYWYRQSLGQGLEFLIYFQGNSAPDKSGLPSDRFSAERTGGSVSTLTIQRTQQEDSAVYLCASSPLAQTQYFGPGTRLLVL.

This chain joins TRBV4-3 and TRBJ2-3; maybe TRBD2 (6 bases). This CDR3 comprises 15 residues. The germline V and J ends were trimmed by 3 bases and 5 bases, with 15 bases remaining between them. Germline CDR1 LGHNA, CDR2 YSLEER. The CDR3: CASSHTRAGGDTQYF. CDR3 bases: TGCGCCAGCAGCCATACCAGGGCCGGGGGAGATACGCAGTATTTT.

As concerns this clonotype: A read error is likely, as this CDR3 ends without the conserved phenylalanine or tryptophan. This chain uses TRBV18 with TRBJ1-2; TRBD1 agrees at 9 bases. CDR3 size: 15 residues. V shed 4 bases and J 2 bases; nucleotides not matched to a gene: 5. CDR1 is KGHSH and CDR2 is LQKENI in the germline V gene. The CDR3 here is CASSHDRGANYGYTL. Here the CDR3 DNA reads TGTGCCAGCTCACATGACAGGGGGGCCAACTATGGCTACACCTTA.

This clonotype was seen a few times. The V gene is TRBV5-1, the J gene TRBJ2-1, with D possibly TRBD2 on 7 matching bases. The CDR3 contains 15 residues. V was cut by 4 bases and J by 1 base, with 12 bases left in between. CDR1 is SGHRS, CDR2 YFSETQ, per germline. CDR3 nucleotide sequence: TGCGCCAGCAGCGTGGAGGGGGGGTCCTACAATGAGCAGTTCTTC. Translating it yields CASSVEGGSYNEQFF.

This clonotype was seen at least ten times. The gene calls are TRBV5-8 and TRBJ2-4, with D maybe TRBD2 (6 bases). The CDR3 runs 15 residues. Germline-derived CDR1 and CDR2 are SGHTS and YDEGEE. V was cut by 4 bases and J by 5 bases, with 16 bases left in between. CDR3 nucleotides: TGTGCCAGCAGCCTTTCCGGGGGAGATCAAAACATTCAGTACTTC. Its protein product is CASSLSGGDQNIQYF.

This clonotype was detected a few times. The chain combines TRBV5-6 with TRBJ2-1; unclear D gene. Trimming shortened V by 0 bases and J by 5 bases, and 6 bases separated the two germline ends. Germline V gene lookup returns CDR1 SGHDT and CDR2 YYEEEE. The CDR3 runs 13 residues. The CDR3, as DNA: TGTGCCAGCAGCTTGGCCCTCAACAATGAGCAGTTCTTC. Its translation: CASSLALNNEQFF.

This clonotype has just a few counts. The genes are TRBV5-1 and TRBJ2-7; D is perhaps TRBD2 (6 bases). The CDR3 is 15 amino acids. CDR1 is SGHRS, CDR2 YFSETQ, per germline. Trimming took off 4 bases at V and 0 bases at J, with 14 bases between the two ends. The CDR3 sequence is CASSPTPGSSYEQYV. For the CDR3, the DNA is TGCGCCAGCAGCCCCACTCCCGGGAGCTCCTACGAGCAGTACGTC.

The rearrangement joins TRBV12-3 or TRBV12-4 to TRBJ1-1, with D maybe TRBD1 (5 bases). This CDR3 is 13 amino acids long. Trimming removed 11 bases from V and 4 bases from J, with 17 bases in between. CDR3 in amino acids: CASKFAGTTEAFF. CDR3 bases: TGTGCCTCCAAATTCGCGGGGACCACTGAAGCTTTCTTT.

The gene calls are TRBV6-6 and TRBJ1-1; 7 nucleotides line up with TRBD1. The V segment lost 0 bases and the J segment 2 bases; nucleotides outside the gene matches: 9. The CDR3 consists of 17 residues. Germline CDR1 MNHNY, CDR2 SVGAGI (reference sequence). Here the CDR3 DNA reads TGTGCCAGCAGTTACTCGAGCTCAGGGGGTAGCAACACTGAAGCTTTCTTT. Amino acids: CASSYSSSGGSNTEAFF.

This clonotype has a count of ten or more. The J gene is TRBJ2-4, the V gene TRBV7-8; D is tentatively TRBD1 or TRBD2 (5 bases each). The CDR3 has 15 amino acids. Germline V gives CDR1 SGHVS, CDR2 FQNEAQ. The ends were cut back, 5 bases at V and 4 bases at J, with 15 bases in the middle. The CDR3 here is CASSLDGTAKNIQYF. The CDR3, as DNA: TGTGCCAGCAGCCTCGACGGGACCGCTAAAAACATTCAGTACTTC.

The table lists this clonotype with a few counts. J is TRBJ1-2 and V is TRBV5-1, with D hard to call. The length of the CDR3 is 12 residues. CDR1 SGHRS and CDR2 YFSETQ come from the germline V gene. The V end lost 4 bases, the J end lost 6 bases, and 10 bases lay between the germline ends. For the CDR3, the DNA is TGCGCCAGCAGCATAGGTTTTGATGGCTACACCTTC. The encoded protein is CASSIGFDGYTF.

This clonotype was seen more than once but under ten times. The chain joins TRBV6-2 or TRBV6-3 to TRBJ1-1; no clear D. Germline CDR1 and CDR2: MNHEY and SVGEGT. V was shortened by 0 bases and J by 5 bases, with 7 bases between the two germline ends. The CDR3 has 13 amino acids. CDR3 region: CASSYSTRTEAFF. CDR3 DNA: TGTGCCAGCAGTTACTCGACCAGGACTGAAGCTTTCTTT.

The chain couples TRBV7-2 to TRBJ1-3, with unresolved D. V was trimmed by 5 bases and J by 4 bases, leaving 12 bases between them. The germline V gene has CDR1 SGHTA and CDR2 FQGNSA. The CDR3 runs 14 residues. The CDR3 protein is CASSPVGSGNTIYF. The CDR3 DNA reads TGTGCCAGCAGCCCCGTAGGGTCGGGAAACACCATATATTTT. Full variable domain (rest looked up from reference TRBV7-2 and TRBJ1-3): GAGVSQSPSNKVTEKGKDVELRCDPISGHTALYWYRQSLGQGLEFLIYFQGNSAPDKSGLPSDRFSAERTGGSVSTLTIQRTQQEDSAVYLCASSPVGSGNTIYFGEGSWLTVV.

This rearrangement joins TRBV2 to TRBJ2-5; TRBD2 matches 9 bases. The CDR3 totals 15 residues. The V gene's germline CDR1 is SNHLY and CDR2 FYNNEI. Germline trimming cut 4 bases from V and 2 bases from J; bases unmatched to any gene: 5. The CDR3 region has the DNA TGTGCCAGCAGTGGGGGTAGCGGGGGTCAAGAGACCCAGTACTTC. It encodes CASSGGSGGQETQYF.